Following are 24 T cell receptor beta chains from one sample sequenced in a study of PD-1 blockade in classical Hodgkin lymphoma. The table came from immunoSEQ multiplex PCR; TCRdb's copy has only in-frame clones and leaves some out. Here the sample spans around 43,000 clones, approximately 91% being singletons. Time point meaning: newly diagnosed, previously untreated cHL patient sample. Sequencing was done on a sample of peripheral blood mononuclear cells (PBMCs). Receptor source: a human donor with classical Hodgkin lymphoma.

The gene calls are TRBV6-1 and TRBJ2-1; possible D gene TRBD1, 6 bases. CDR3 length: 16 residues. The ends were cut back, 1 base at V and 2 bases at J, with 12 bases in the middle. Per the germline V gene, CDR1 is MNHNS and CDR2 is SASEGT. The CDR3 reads CASSEDWGLAYNEQFF. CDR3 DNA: TGTGCCAGCAGTGAAGATTGGGGGCTGGCCTACAATGAGCAGTTCTTC.

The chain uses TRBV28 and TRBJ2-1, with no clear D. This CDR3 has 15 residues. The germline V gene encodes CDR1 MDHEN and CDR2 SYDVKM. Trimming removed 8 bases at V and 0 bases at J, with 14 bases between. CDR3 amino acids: CASVPQISSYNEQFF. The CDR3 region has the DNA TGTGCCAGCGTCCCCCAAATAAGCTCCTACAATGAGCAGTTCTTC.

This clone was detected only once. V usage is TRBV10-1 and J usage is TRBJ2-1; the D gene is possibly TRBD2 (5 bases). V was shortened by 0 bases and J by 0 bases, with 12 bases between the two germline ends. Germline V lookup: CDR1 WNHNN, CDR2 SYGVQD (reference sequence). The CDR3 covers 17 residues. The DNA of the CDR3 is TGCGCCAGCAGTGAGTCGGCGGGCGGACCCTCCTACAATGAGCAGTTCTTC. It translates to CASSESAGGPSYNEQFF.

The chain's CDR3 is CASSLSATNYGYTF. In nucleotides, the CDR3 is TGTGCCAGCAGCTTATCAGCAACTAACTATGGCTACACCTTC. The V gene is TRBV7-9, the J gene TRBJ1-2; D is uncertain. With 2 bases removed from V and 0 bases from J, the gap between germline ends came to 7 bases. This CDR3 region has 14 residues. Germline V CDR1 and CDR2: SEHNR, FQNEAQ (reference sequence).

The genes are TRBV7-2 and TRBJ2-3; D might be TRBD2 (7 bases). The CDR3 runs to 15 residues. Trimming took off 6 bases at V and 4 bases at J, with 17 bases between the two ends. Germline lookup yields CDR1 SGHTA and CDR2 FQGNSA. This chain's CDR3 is CASSRGEGHADTQYF. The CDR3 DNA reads TGTGCCAGCAGTAGGGGGGAGGGCCATGCAGATACGCAGTATTTT.

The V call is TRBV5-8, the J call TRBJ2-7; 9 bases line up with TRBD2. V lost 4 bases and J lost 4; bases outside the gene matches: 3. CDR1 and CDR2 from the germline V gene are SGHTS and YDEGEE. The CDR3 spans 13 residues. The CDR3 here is CASSRGGGYEQYF. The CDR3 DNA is TGTGCCAGCAGCCGCGGGGGGGGTTACGAGCAGTACTTC.

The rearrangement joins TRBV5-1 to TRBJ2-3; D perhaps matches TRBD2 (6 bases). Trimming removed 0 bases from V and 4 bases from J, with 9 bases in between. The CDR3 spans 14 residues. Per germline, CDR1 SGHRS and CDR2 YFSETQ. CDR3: CASSLDPSADTQYF. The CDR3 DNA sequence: TGCGCCAGCAGCTTGGATCCTAGCGCAGATACGCAGTATTTT.

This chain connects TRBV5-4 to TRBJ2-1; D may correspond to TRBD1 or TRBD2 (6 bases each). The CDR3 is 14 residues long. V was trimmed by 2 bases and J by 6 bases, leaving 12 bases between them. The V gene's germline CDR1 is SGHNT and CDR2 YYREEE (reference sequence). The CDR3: CASSLGGFGNEQFF. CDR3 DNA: TGTGCCAGCAGCTTAGGGGGGTTCGGCAATGAGCAGTTCTTC.

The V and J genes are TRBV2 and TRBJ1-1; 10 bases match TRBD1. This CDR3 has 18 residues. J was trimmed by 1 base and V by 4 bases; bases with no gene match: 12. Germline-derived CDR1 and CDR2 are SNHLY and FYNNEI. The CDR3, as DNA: TGTGCCAGCAGTGCCAGAGGACAGGGGGAGAAGGCGAACACTGAAGCTTTCTTT. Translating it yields CASSARGQGEKANTEAFF.

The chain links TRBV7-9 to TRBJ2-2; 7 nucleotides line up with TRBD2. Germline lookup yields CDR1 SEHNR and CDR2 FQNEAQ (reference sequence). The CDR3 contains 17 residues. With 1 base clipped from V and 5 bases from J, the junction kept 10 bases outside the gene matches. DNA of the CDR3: TGTGCCAGCAGCTTAGTAGAACTAGCGAGGAGGACCGGGGAGCTGTTTTTT. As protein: CASSLVELARRTGELFF.

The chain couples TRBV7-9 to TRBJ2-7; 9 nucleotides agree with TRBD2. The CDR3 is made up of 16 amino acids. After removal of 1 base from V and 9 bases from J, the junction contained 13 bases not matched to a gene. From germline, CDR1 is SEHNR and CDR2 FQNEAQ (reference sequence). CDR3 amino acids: CASSLEGALAGAVQYF. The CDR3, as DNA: TGTGCCAGCAGCTTAGAGGGGGCCTTAGCGGGAGCGGTGCAGTACTTC.

CDR3 bases: TGCGCCAGCAGCCAGGGGGTTGTGGGGAGCAATCAGCCCCAGCATTTT. It specifies CASSQGVVGSNQPQHF. The chain has TRBV4-1 and TRBJ1-5, with a weak D call TRBD1 (5 bases). Germline-derived CDR1 and CDR2 are MGHRA and YSYEKL. V gave up 3 bases and J gave up 1 base, with 13 bases separating them. The length of the CDR3 is 16 residues.

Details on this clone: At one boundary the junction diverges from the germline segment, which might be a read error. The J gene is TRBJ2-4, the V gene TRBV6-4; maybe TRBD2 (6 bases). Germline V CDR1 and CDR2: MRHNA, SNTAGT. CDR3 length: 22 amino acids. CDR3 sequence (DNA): TGTGCCAGCAGTGACGACAGATGTGCTTCGTGTAAAGCGGGTCAGGCCAAAACCATTCAGTACTTC. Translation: CASSDDRCASCKAGQAKTIQYF.

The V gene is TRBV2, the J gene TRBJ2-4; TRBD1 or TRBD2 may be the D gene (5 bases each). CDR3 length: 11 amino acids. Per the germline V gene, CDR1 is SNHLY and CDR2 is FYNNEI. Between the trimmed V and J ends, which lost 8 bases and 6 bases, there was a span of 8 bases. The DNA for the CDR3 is TGTGCCAGCGGGGACCTAAACATTCAGTACTTC. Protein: CASGDLNIQYF.

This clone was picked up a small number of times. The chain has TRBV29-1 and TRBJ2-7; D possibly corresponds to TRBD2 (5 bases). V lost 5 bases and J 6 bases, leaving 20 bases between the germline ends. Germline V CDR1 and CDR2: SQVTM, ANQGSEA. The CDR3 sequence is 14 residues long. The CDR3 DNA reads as TGCAGCGTTCCCAAAGGGATTGAGGGTCGCGAGCAGTACTTC. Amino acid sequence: CSVPKGIEGREQYF.

The CDR3, as DNA: TGCGCCAGCAGTTGGACTAGCGGGAGATACTATGAGCAGTTCTTC. This sequence encodes CASSWTSGRYYEQFF. This chain joins TRBV5-1 and TRBJ2-1; 13 nucleotides agree with TRBD2. From germline, CDR1 is SGHRS and CDR2 YFSETQ. With 5 bases clipped from V and 8 bases from J, the junction kept 7 bases outside the gene matches. This CDR3 region has 15 residues.

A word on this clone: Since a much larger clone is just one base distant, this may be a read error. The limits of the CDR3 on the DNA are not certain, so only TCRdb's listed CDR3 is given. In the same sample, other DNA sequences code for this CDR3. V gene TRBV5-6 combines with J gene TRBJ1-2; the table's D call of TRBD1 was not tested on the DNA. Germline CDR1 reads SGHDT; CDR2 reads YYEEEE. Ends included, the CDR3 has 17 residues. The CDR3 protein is CASSFGQGALVNYGYTF.

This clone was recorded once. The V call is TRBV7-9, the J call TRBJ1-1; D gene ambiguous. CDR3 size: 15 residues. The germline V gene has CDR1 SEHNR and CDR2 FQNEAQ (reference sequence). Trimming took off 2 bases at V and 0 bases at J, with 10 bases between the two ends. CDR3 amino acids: CASSLNLGMNTEAFF. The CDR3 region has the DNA TGTGCCAGCAGCTTAAATCTGGGCATGAACACTGAAGCTTTCTTT.

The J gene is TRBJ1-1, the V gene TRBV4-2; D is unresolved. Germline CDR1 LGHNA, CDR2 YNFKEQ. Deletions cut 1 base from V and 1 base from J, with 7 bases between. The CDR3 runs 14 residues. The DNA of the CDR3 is TGTGCCAGCAGCCAAGGGATGAAGAACACTGAAGCTTTCTTT. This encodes CASSQGMKNTEAFF.

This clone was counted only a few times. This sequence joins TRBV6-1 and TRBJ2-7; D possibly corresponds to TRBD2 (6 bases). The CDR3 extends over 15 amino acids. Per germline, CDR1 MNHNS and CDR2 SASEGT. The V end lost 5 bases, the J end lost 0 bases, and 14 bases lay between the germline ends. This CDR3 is CASSNPGVGSYEQYF. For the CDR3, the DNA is TGTGCCAGCAGTAACCCGGGAGTCGGCTCCTACGAGCAGTACTTC.

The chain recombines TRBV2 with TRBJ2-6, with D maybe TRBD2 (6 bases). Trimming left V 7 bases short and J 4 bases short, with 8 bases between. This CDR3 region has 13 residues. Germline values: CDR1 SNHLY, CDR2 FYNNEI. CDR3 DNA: TGTGCCAGCACCGCGGGAGGGGCCAACGTCCTGACTTTC. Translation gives CASTAGGANVLTF.

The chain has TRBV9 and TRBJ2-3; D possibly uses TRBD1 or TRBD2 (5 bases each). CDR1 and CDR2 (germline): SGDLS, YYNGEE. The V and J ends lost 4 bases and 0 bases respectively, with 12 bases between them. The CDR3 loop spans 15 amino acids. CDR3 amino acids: CASSPWGGSTDTQYF. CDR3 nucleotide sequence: TGTGCCAGCAGCCCCTGGGGCGGGAGCACAGATACGCAGTATTTT.

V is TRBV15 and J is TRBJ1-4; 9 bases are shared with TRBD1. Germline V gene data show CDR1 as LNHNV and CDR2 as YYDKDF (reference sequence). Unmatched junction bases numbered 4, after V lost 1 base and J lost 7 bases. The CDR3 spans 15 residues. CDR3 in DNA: TGTGCCACCAGCAGAGCAGGGGACAGGGTTGAAAAACTGTTTTTT. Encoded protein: CATSRAGDRVEKLFF.

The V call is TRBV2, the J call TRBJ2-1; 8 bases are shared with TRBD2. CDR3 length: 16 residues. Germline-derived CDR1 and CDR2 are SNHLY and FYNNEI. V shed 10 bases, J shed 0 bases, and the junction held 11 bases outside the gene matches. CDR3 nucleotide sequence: TGTGCCACCGAATCGGGACTAGGGGTCTCCTACAATGAGCAGTTCTTC. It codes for CATESGLGVSYNEQFF.